The rows below give T cell receptor beta chains drawn from one sample of a study of blood T cell repertoires in COVID-19. The method was immunoSEQ multiplex PCR; TCRdb's version includes in-frame clones alone and lacks a portion of them. The sample lists roughly 100,000 clones; roughly 80% were seen once. Sequenced input: peripheral blood. Receptors originate from a woman older than 75 with acute or convalescent COVID-19. The CDR3 runs from the conserved cysteine through the conserved F or W. The D gene is left open where the match is weak. Expanded clones are given a class, and other clones once, few, many or no size at all.

>TRBV7-9|TRBJ2-3|-|TRBD2
TGTGCCAGCAGCTTAGTGGGAGCGGGAAGATTCTCAGATACGCAGTATTTT
CASSLVGAGRFSDTQYF
>TRBV10-3|TRBJ2-1|-|-
TGTGCCATCAGTGAGTCGGTTAGCGGAAACGATGAGCAGTTCTTC
CAISESVSGNDEQFF
>TRBV28|TRBJ2-3|once|TRBD2
TGTGCCAGCAGGGATGGGACTAGCGGGAGAACAGATACGCAGTATTTT
CASRDGTSGRTDTQYF
>TRBV5-1|TRBJ1-1|-|TRBD1
TGCGCCAGCAGCTTACAGGGGTGGAACACTGAAGCTTTCTTT
CASSLQGWNTEAFF
>TRBV7-2|TRBJ1-5|-|TRBD1
TGTGCCAGCAGCGGGACAGGCCGTTCTCAGCCCCAGCATTTT
CASSGTGRSQPQHF
>TRBV5-1|TRBJ1-3|-|-
TGCGCCAGCAGCTTCTTGCCAGGAATCTCTGGAAACACCATATATTTT
CASSFLPGISGNTIYF
>TRBV5-1|TRBJ2-5|-|-
TGCGCCAGCAGTTCGGGAGCCCAAGAGACCCAGTACTTC
CASSSGAQETQYF
>TRBV3-1/TRBV3-2|TRBJ2-5|once|TRBD2
TGTGCCAGCAGCCCGGAAGGGGTCCTAGCGGGAGGACTGCAGTACCAAGAGACCCAGTACTTC
CASSPEGVLAGGLQYQETQYF
>TRBV27|TRBJ2-7|-|-
TGTGCCAGCGGGCAATACGAGCAGTACTTC
CASGQYEQYF
>TRBV11-3|TRBJ2-3|-|TRBD2
TGTGCCAGCAGCTTAGAATGGGCGGGAGGCTCAGATACGCAGTATTTT
CASSLEWAGGSDTQYF
>TRBV13|TRBJ2-3|-|TRBD2
TGTGCCAGCAGCCCCGTTAGCGGGAGAGGGACGGATACGCAGTATTTT
CASSPVSGRGTDTQYF
>TRBV28|TRBJ2-5|-|-
TGTGCCAGCAGTTTAACAGGGTCCCAAGAGACCCAGTACTTC
CASSLTGSQETQYF
>TRBV10-2|TRBJ2-1|many|TRBD1
TGCGCCAGCAGTGAGTCAGGGACAGACTACAATGAGCAGTTCTTC
CASSESGTDYNEQFF
>TRBV4-1|TRBJ1-1|-|-
TGCGCCAGCAGCCAAGCGGGGGGTGGGGACACTGAAGCTTTCTTT
CASSQAGGGDTEAFF
>TRBV11-2|TRBJ2-2|-|TRBD2
TGTGCCAGCAGCCCCGGGACTAGAAACACCGGGGAGCTGTTTTTT
CASSPGTRNTGELFF
>TRBV5-1|TRBJ2-5|once|TRBD1
TGCGCCAGCACCTCGAGGGGGCGGGCAGAGACCCAGTACTTC
CASTSRGRAETQYF
>TRBV12-5|TRBJ2-2|-|-
TGTGCTAGTGGTTCCTCTACCGGGGAGCTGTTTTTT
CASGSSTGELFF
>TRBV3-1/TRBV3-2|TRBJ2-6|-|TRBD2
TGTGCCAGCAGCCCTCTCGGGGGGAAGGCCCGAGCCGGGGCCAACGTCCTGACTTTC
CASSPLGGKARAGANVLTF
>TRBV5-4|TRBJ2-1|few|TRBD2
TGTGCCAGCAGCCCGGGGACTAGCGGGAGGTCCTACAATGAGCAGTTCTTC
CASSPGTSGRSYNEQFF
>TRBV12-5|TRBJ1-5|-|-
TGTGCTAGTGCTGTTGGACAGTTTAATCAGCCCCAGCATTTT
CASAVGQFNQPQHF
>TRBV2|TRBJ2-1|-|TRBD2
TGTGCCAGCAGTTTAGCGGGGCCATCCTACAATGAGCAGTTCTTC
CASSLAGPSYNEQFF
>TRBV7-9|TRBJ2-3|-|-
TGTGCCAGCAGCCCATCAGGGGAAGATACGCAGTATTTT
CASSPSGEDTQYF
>TRBV5-1|TRBJ1-1|-|-
TGCGCCAGCAGCTCAAATTCCGGGACAAGAGGGCCTACTGAAGCTTTCTTT
CASSSNSGTRGPTEAFF
>TRBV12-3/TRBV12-4|TRBJ2-1|once|TRBD2
TGTGCCAGCAGTCGGACTAGCGATAGTGAGCAGTTCTTC
CASSRTSDSEQFF
>TRBV28|TRBJ1-1|-|TRBD1
TGTGCCAGCAGCTCACCTGGGACAGGGGATCACACTGAAGCTTTCTTT
CASSSPGTGDHTEAFF
>TRBV14|TRBJ1-2|-|TRBD1
TGTGCCAGCAGCCGGGACAGGGCGGCTGGCTACACCTTC
CASSRDRAAGYTF